This passage covers 19 T cell receptor beta chains from one sample sequenced in a study of T cell responses to AZD1222 COVID-19 vaccine. Assay: immunoSEQ multiplex PCR; the TCRdb copy retains only in-frame clones and omits some. The sample consists of approximately 140,000 clones, around 91% of them appearing once. Sequenced material: peripheral blood, taken 28 days after the second AZD1222 dose. Receptor source: an adult who received the AZD1222 COVID-19 vaccine.

The chain recombines TRBV2 with TRBJ2-7; D may match TRBD1 or TRBD2 (7 bases each). Germline CDR1 and CDR2: SNHLY and FYNNEI. Between the trimmed V and J ends, which lost 5 bases and 5 bases, there was a span of 10 bases. CDR3 length equals 12 residues. The CDR3 sequence is CASSSGGDEQYV. DNA for the CDR3: TGTGCCAGCAGTTCAGGGGGGGACGAGCAGTACGTC.

The chain recombines TRBV7-9 with TRBJ2-1; 10 bases match TRBD1. The CDR3 length is 14 residues. J was trimmed by 8 bases and V by 4 bases; bases with no gene match: 5. Germline CDR1 and CDR2: SEHNR and FQNEAQ (reference sequence). DNA for the CDR3: TGTGCCAGCAGCTCCGGGACAGGGGCTGATGAGCAGTTCTTC. It yields the protein CASSSGTGADEQFF.

V and J are TRBV12-3 or TRBV12-4 and TRBJ1-2; D is uncertain. V was trimmed by 6 bases and J by 5 bases, leaving 10 bases between them. CDR3 length: 12 residues. CDR3 amino acids: CASSHTLYGYTF. The DNA for the CDR3 is TGTGCCAGCAGCCATACCTTATATGGCTACACCTTC.

The chain links TRBV6-2 or TRBV6-3 to TRBJ2-3, with 9 bases that match TRBD2. The V segment lost 5 bases and the J segment 4 bases; nucleotides outside the gene matches: 13. The CDR3 contains 17 residues. Germline CDR1 is MNHEY and CDR2 is SVGEGT. CDR3 sequence reads: CASSKPRSGSRADTQYF. DNA of the CDR3: TGTGCCAGCAGTAAACCCCGTAGCGGGAGTCGCGCAGATACGCAGTATTTT.

This clone was counted once. This rearrangement joins TRBV19 to TRBJ1-2, with no clear D. V shed 3 bases and J shed 5 bases, with 13 bases lying between them. Germline V CDR1 and CDR2: LNHDA, SQIVND (reference sequence). The CDR3 length is 14 residues. CDR3 region: CASSMTAGQYGYTF. CDR3 nucleotides: TGTGCCAGTAGTATGACTGCAGGCCAATATGGCTACACCTTC.

The V gene is TRBV11-2, the J gene TRBJ1-3, with D possibly matching TRBD1 (5 bases). Germline CDR1 is SGHAT and CDR2 is FQNNGV. The length of the CDR3 is 16 residues. V was trimmed by 5 bases and J by 2 bases, leaving 16 bases between them. The CDR3 region has the DNA TGTGCCAGCAGCCCGCGGGGAGGGGTGGCTGGAAACACCATATATTTT. This translates into CASSPRGGVAGNTIYF.

The V gene is TRBV4-2, the J gene TRBJ1-2, with D tentatively TRBD1 (5 bases). With 4 bases removed from V and 1 base from J, the gap between germline ends came to 13 bases. The germline V gene has CDR1 LGHNA and CDR2 YNFKEQ. The CDR3 covers 15 residues. Written as DNA, the CDR3 is TGTGCCAGCAGCCCATTACAGGAGATTAACTATGGCTACACCTTC. Translating gives CASSPLQEINYGYTF.

The chain couples TRBV5-1 to TRBJ2-2; possibly TRBD2 for D (5 bases). Germline CDR1 and CDR2: SGHRS and YFSETQ. CDR3 length: 11 residues. The V gene lost 6 bases and the J gene lost 6 bases, with 6 bases spanning the gap. The CDR3 region is CASIGAGELFF. The CDR3 DNA reads as TGCGCCAGCATCGGGGCCGGGGAGCTGTTTTTT.

This sequence joins TRBV20-1 and TRBJ2-1; possible D gene TRBD2, 5 bases. Germline-derived CDR1 and CDR2 are DFQATT and SNEGSKA (reference sequence). This CDR3 is 11 amino acids long. Trimming removed 4 bases at V and 12 bases at J, with 13 bases between. The CDR3 here is CSANLAGRQFF. The CDR3 coding sequence is TGCAGTGCTAATCTAGCCGGAAGGCAGTTCTTC.

The chain recombines TRBV28 with TRBJ2-1, with 10 nucleotides matching TRBD2. The CDR3 spans 15 residues. V lost 6 bases to trimming and J lost 1 base; unmatched junction nucleotides: 3. Germline V gene lookup returns CDR1 MDHEN and CDR2 SYDVKM. CDR3 residues: CASSTGLASYNEQFF. In DNA, the CDR3 is TGTGCCAGCAGCACGGGACTAGCGTCCTACAATGAGCAGTTCTTC.

The gene calls are TRBV2 and TRBJ1-2; 7 positions agree with TRBD1. J was trimmed by 5 bases and V by 1 base; bases with no gene match: 4. The CDR3 is 14 amino acids. CDR1 is SNHLY, CDR2 FYNNEI, per germline. The CDR3 DNA reads TGTGCCAGCAGTGAAGACCAGGGGGGGTATGGCTACACCTTC. Amino acid sequence: CASSEDQGGYGYTF. The full variable domain, with the rest looked up from reference TRBV2 and TRBJ1-2, is EPEVTQTPSHQVTQMGQEVILRCVPISNHLYFYWYRQILGQKVEFLVSFYNNEISEKSEIFDDQFSVERPDGSNFTLKIRSTKLEDSAMYFCASSEDQGGYGYTFGSGTRLTVV.

The chain links TRBV4-2 to TRBJ1-4, with D unresolved. The CDR3 sequence is 14 residues long. In germline, CDR1 is LGHNA, CDR2 YNFKEQ. Trimming left V 2 bases short and J 4 bases short, with 8 bases between. The CDR3 DNA sequence: TGTGCCAGCAGCCAAAAGTCCGGTAATGAAAAACTGTTTTTT. Its translation is CASSQKSGNEKLFF.

This chain connects TRBV11-1 to TRBJ2-1; 7 nucleotides align to TRBD1. The V segment lost 5 bases and the J segment 10 bases; nucleotides outside the gene matches: 11. The CDR3 consists of 14 residues. Germline-derived CDR1 and CDR2 are SGHAT and FQDESV (reference sequence). CDR3 amino acids: CASSRGQAREEQFF. CDR3 in DNA: TGTGCCAGCAGCCGAGGACAGGCCCGTGAAGAGCAGTTCTTC.

Points on this clone: Distinct nucleotide sequences in the sample also encode this CDR3. The V call is TRBV14, the J call TRBJ1-2, with 7 bases matching TRBD1. The CDR3 extends over 14 amino acids. V shed 4 bases, J shed 2 bases, and the junction held 4 bases outside the gene matches. The germline CDR1 and CDR2 sequences are SGHDN and FVKESK. The CDR3 region has the DNA TGTGCCAGCAGCCTCCACAGGGGAAACTATGGCTACACCTTC. It translates to CASSLHRGNYGYTF.

The chain links TRBV28 to TRBJ2-3, with D tentatively TRBD1 (5 bases). The germline CDR1 and CDR2 sequences are MDHEN and SYDVKM. The CDR3 has 13 amino acids. Trimming pared 3 bases from V and 8 bases from J, leaving 12 bases between. CDR3 amino acids: CASSFEEGATQYF. The CDR3 coding sequence is TGTGCCAGCAGTTTCGAGGAAGGGGCTACGCAGTATTTT.

The rearrangement uses TRBV5-8 and TRBJ2-4; D remains ambiguous. V was clipped by 1 base and J by 1 base, with 6 bases between them. The germline gives CDR1 SGHTS, CDR2 YDEGEE. The CDR3 length is 14 residues. CDR3 loop: CASSLKGAKNIQYF. The CDR3 DNA sequence: TGTGCCAGCAGCTTGAAGGGTGCCAAAAACATTCAGTACTTC.

V is TRBV5-1 and J is TRBJ1-1; possible D gene TRBD1, 5 bases. This CDR3 has 14 residues. Germline V gene data show CDR1 as SGHRS and CDR2 as YFSETQ. Trimming took 2 bases from V and 0 from J, leaving 8 bases between them. The CDR3 reads CASSFDRLNTEAFF. The CDR3, as DNA: TGCGCCAGCAGCTTCGACAGACTGAACACTGAAGCTTTCTTT.

The gene calls are TRBV18 and TRBJ2-1; D is undetermined. The CDR3 extends over 16 amino acids. The germline V gene has CDR1 KGHSH and CDR2 LQKENI. V lost 0 bases to trimming and J lost 2 bases, with 11 bases between them. The CDR3 DNA follows: TGTGCCAGCTCACCACCCCTTAGGCCAGCCTACAATGAGCAGTTCTTC. Translating it yields CASSPPLRPAYNEQFF.

The rearrangement uses TRBV30 and TRBJ2-5; D is unclear. Germline V gene data show CDR1 as GTSNPN and CDR2 as SVGIG (reference sequence). This CDR3 has 13 residues. Trimming left V 0 bases short and J 2 bases short, with 7 bases between. CDR3 residues: CAWSVSSQETQYF. The DNA of the CDR3 is TGTGCCTGGAGTGTATCTAGTCAAGAGACCCAGTACTTC.